One and the same sample provided the 30 T cell receptor beta chains below, sequenced in a study of early T cells in non-severe SARS-CoV-2 infection. From the 5' RACE reads, TCRdb called clonotypes with MiXCR, one entry per CDR3 protein. The sample yields around 46,000 distinct CDR3 sequences, roughly 5.9% seen once. Sequenced sample: whole blood. The receptors shown here come from an adult who was a healthcare worker with PCR-confirmed SARS-CoV-2 infection or an uninfected control (not recorded which).

This clonotype has ten or more counts. The chain is built from TRBV5-1 and TRBJ2-1; no firm D call. The V end lost 4 bases, the J end lost 7 bases, and 9 bases lay between the germline ends. The length of the CDR3 is 12 residues. Germline V CDR1 and CDR2: SGHRS, YFSETQ. For the CDR3, the DNA is TGCGCCAGCAGCCCTGAGGCGAATGAGCAGTTCTTC. Protein: CASSPEANEQFF.

This clonotype was observed at least ten times. The chain joins TRBV13 to TRBJ2-7; TRBD1 matches 9 bases. This CDR3 is built from 14 residues. Germline lookup yields CDR1 PRHDT and CDR2 FYEKMQ (reference sequence). Unmatched junction bases numbered 6, after V lost 4 bases and J lost 5 bases. The CDR3, as DNA: TGTGCCAGCAGCTCGGGGGACAGGGTCGACGAGCAGTACTTC. Protein: CASSSGDRVDEQYF.

This clonotype showed up many times. The J gene is TRBJ1-5, the V gene TRBV4-1; perhaps TRBD1 as D (6 bases). This CDR3 region has 15 residues. Germline lookup yields CDR1 MGHRA and CDR2 YSYEKL. Between the trimmed V and J ends, which lost 1 base and 9 bases, there was a span of 16 bases. The CDR3 is CASSQVAGTNGPQHF. CDR3 in DNA: TGCGCCAGCAGCCAAGTCGCCGGGACAAATGGGCCCCAGCATTTT.

A few counts support this clonotype. J is TRBJ2-1 and V is TRBV6-5, with 10 nucleotides matching TRBD1. In germline, CDR1 is MNHEY, CDR2 SVGAGI. V was pared by 5 bases and J by 0 bases, with 4 bases of the junction left unmatched. The CDR3 runs 16 residues. The CDR3 region is CASSDRGLSSYNEQFF. CDR3 coding DNA: TGTGCCAGCAGTGACAGGGGGCTCAGCTCCTACAATGAGCAGTTCTTC.

This clonotype was counted at least ten times. The chain links TRBV7-2 to TRBJ2-2, with D unclear. This CDR3 contains 14 residues. Germline V gene data show CDR1 as SGHTA and CDR2 as FQGNSA. V lost 3 bases and J 2 bases, leaving 7 bases between the germline ends. Here the CDR3 DNA reads TGTGCCAGCAGCTTTGCGGCAAACACCGGGGAGCTGTTTTTT. Translating gives CASSFAANTGELFF.

With respect to this clonotype: This could be a read error, since a much larger clone is one nucleotide away. The chain combines TRBV4-2 with TRBJ1-2, with D uncertain. Germline V CDR1 and CDR2: LGHNA, YNFKEQ. The CDR3 extends over 15 amino acids. The DNA of the CDR3 is TGTGCCAACAGCCAAGAACGATCCGCCAACTATGGCTACACCTTC. Residues: CANSQERSANYGYTF.

This CDR3 reads CATPSADTQYF. The CDR3 bases are TGTGCCACCCCTTCTGCAGATACGCAGTATTTT. The V gene is TRBV2, the J gene TRBJ2-3; no definite D call. This CDR3 has 11 amino acids. V shed 10 bases and J shed 4 bases, with 9 bases lying between them. CDR1 and CDR2 (germline): SNHLY, FYNNEI.

The table lists this clonotype with many counts. V gene TRBV7-9 combines with J gene TRBJ2-1, with 8 bases identical to TRBD2. Unmatched junction bases numbered 8, after V lost 5 bases and J lost 8 bases. The CDR3 sequence is 14 residues long. The germline gives CDR1 SEHNR, CDR2 FQNEAQ (reference sequence). CDR3 DNA sequence: TGTGCCAGCAGCCTCTGGGCCGGGAGGGATGAGCAGTTCTTC. This sequence encodes CASSLWAGRDEQFF.

Ten or more counts support this clonotype. The chain recombines TRBV20-1 with TRBJ2-3; no definite D call. Per the germline V gene, CDR1 is DFQATT and CDR2 is SNEGSKA (reference sequence). Trimming left V 5 bases short and J 0 bases short, with 12 bases between. There are 14 residues in the CDR3. CDR3 nucleotides: TGCAGTGCTGAAAACCCCTCTAGCACAGATACGCAGTATTTT. It encodes CSAENPSSTDTQYF.

In this sample, this clonotype turned up a few times. The V gene is TRBV20-1, the J gene TRBJ1-2; TRBD1 aligns across 7 bases. Looked up from germline, CDR1 is DFQATT and CDR2 is SNEGSKA (reference sequence). V lost 3 bases and J lost 2; bases outside the gene matches: 6. This CDR3 has 14 residues. The CDR3 loop reads CSARAPGGNYGYTF. The CDR3 DNA sequence: TGCAGTGCTAGGGCCCCAGGGGGGAACTATGGCTACACCTTC.

At least ten counts were recorded for this clonotype. The V gene is TRBV6-1, the J gene TRBJ2-1; 9 bases fit TRBD2. CDR1 and CDR2 (germline): MNHNS, SASEGT. The ends lost 10 bases at V and 3 bases at J; junction bases unmatched: 7. The CDR3 covers 14 residues. Here the CDR3 reads CATLGTSYYNEQFF. CDR3 coding DNA: TGTGCCACCCTCGGGACTAGCTACTACAATGAGCAGTTCTTC.

This clonotype was seen ten or more times. The chain links TRBV4-1 to TRBJ2-2; D might be TRBD1 (6 bases). Trimming took off 0 bases at V and 4 bases at J, with 9 bases between the two ends. Germline CDR1 reads MGHRA; CDR2 reads YSYEKL. The CDR3 spans 15 residues. CDR3 DNA: TGCGCCAGCAGCCAAGAAGGCAGGGGCACCGGGGAGCTGTTTTTT. It specifies CASSQEGRGTGELFF.

This clonotype was picked up many times. The DNA of the CDR3 is TGTGCCAGCAGTCGGGACAGGGATAATCAGCCCCAGCATTTT. Its protein product is CASSRDRDNQPQHF. The chain employs TRBV2 and TRBJ1-5, with 9 bases fitting TRBD1. Germline V gene sequence: CDR1 SNHLY, CDR2 FYNNEI. V lost 5 bases to trimming and J lost 4 bases; unmatched junction nucleotides: 3. The CDR3 runs to 14 residues.

This clonotype was observed at least ten times. The V call is TRBV5-4, the J call TRBJ1-6; 10 positions agree with TRBD1. The CDR3 sequence is 20 residues long. V gave up 0 bases and J gave up 2 bases; unmatched junction bases: 11. The germline gives CDR1 SGHNT, CDR2 YYREEE (reference sequence). The DNA of the CDR3 is TGTGCCAGCAGCTTGGAGTTCGGACAGGGGGAAAGGGCCTATAATTCACCCCTCCACTTT. Amino acid sequence: CASSLEFGQGERAYNSPLHF.

This clonotype was recorded at least ten times. The CDR3 spells CASSQLTSGLRYF. DNA for the CDR3: TGCGCCAGCAGCCAACTCACCTCGGGACTGCGGTATTTT. The chain is built from TRBV4-1 and TRBJ2-3; weak D call: TRBD2 (6 bases). Between the trimmed V and J ends, which lost 2 bases and 14 bases, there was a span of 17 bases. CDR3 length equals 13 residues. Germline CDR1 is MGHRA and CDR2 is YSYEKL.

The chain links TRBV6-1 to TRBJ2-7, with 7 bases that match TRBD1. V gave up 2 bases and J gave up 6 bases; unmatched junction bases: 10. The CDR3 spans 15 residues. Germline V gives CDR1 MNHNS, CDR2 SASEGT. This CDR3 is CASSENGGTAPEQYF. CDR3 sequence (DNA): TGTGCCAGCAGTGAAAATGGTGGGACAGCCCCCGAGCAGTACTTC.

This clonotype has a count of ten or more. The germline gene is not matched at one end of the junction; a read error may be the cause. V and J are TRBV12-5 and TRBJ1-2; 7 bases align to TRBD1. Germline CDR1 and CDR2: LGHNT and FRNRAP. The CDR3 runs to 18 residues. The CDR3 protein is CASGLVLSRGQREYGYTF. The CDR3 region has the DNA TGTGCTAGCGGTTTGGTACTCAGTCGGGGACAGCGGGAGTATGGCTACACCTTC.

This clonotype was observed many times. The gene calls are TRBV5-4 and TRBJ2-7, with D possibly TRBD1 on 5 matching bases. The CDR3 is 15 residues long. V was clipped by 0 bases and J by 1 base, with 11 bases between them. Germline loops: CDR1 SGHNT, CDR2 YYREEE (reference sequence). CDR3 bases: TGTGCCAGCAGCTTGGAGCAGGGTAAATCCTACGAGCAGTACTTC. It encodes CASSLEQGKSYEQYF.

On this clonotype itself: At one boundary the junction diverges from the germline segment, which might be a read error. The genes are TRBV6-2 or TRBV6-3 and TRBJ2-7, with a possible D match to TRBD1 (6 bases). Germline loops: CDR1 MNHEY, CDR2 SVGEGT. This CDR3 contains 14 residues. The CDR3 spells CASSYVDRTYERYF. For the CDR3, the DNA is TGTGCCAGCAGTTACGTCGACAGGACCTACGAGCGGTACTTC.

This clonotype has only a few counts. The rearrangement uses TRBV6-1 and TRBJ2-1; no clear D. This CDR3 contains 15 residues. Trimming left V 6 bases short and J 7 bases short, with 19 bases between. Per the germline V gene, CDR1 is MNHNS and CDR2 is SASEGT. The CDR3 loop reads CASRLDVSPANEQFF. The CDR3 coding sequence is TGTGCCAGCAGGCTAGACGTGAGTCCGGCGAATGAGCAGTTCTTC.

This clonotype has ten or more counts. The V call is TRBV29-1, the J call TRBJ2-7, with D possibly TRBD2 on 6 matching bases. CDR3 length: 15 amino acids. Germline CDR1 SQVTM, CDR2 ANQGSEA. Between the trimmed V and J ends, which lost 1 base and 0 bases, there was a span of 13 bases. The CDR3 region has the DNA TGCAGCGTTGAAGTGGAGGGACGGCGCTCCTACGAGCAGTACTTC. Protein sequence: CSVEVEGRRSYEQYF.

This clonotype occurred many times. The CDR3 region has the DNA TGCAGTGCTAGAGATCCGGGCAGGACCTCCTACGAGCAGTACTTC. This encodes CSARDPGRTSYEQYF. J is TRBJ2-7 and V is TRBV20-1; no clear D. Germline CDR1 reads DFQATT; CDR2 reads SNEGSKA (reference sequence). CDR3 length equals 15 residues. V lost 0 bases and J lost 0, with 12 bases in between.

The genes are TRBV7-8 and TRBJ2-5; no firm D call. Germline V gene sequence: CDR1 SGHVS, CDR2 FQNEAQ. V shed 1 base and J shed 2 bases, with 11 bases lying between them. CDR3 length: 15 amino acids. CDR3: CASSLGAAWQETQYF. CDR3 bases: TGTGCCAGCAGCTTAGGGGCGGCCTGGCAAGAGACCCAGTACTTC.

The table lists this clonotype with many counts. The chain couples TRBV7-2 to TRBJ1-5; D is ambiguous. Germline V gene lookup returns CDR1 SGHTA and CDR2 FQGNSA. The CDR3 contains 12 residues. The germline V and J ends were trimmed by 4 bases and 10 bases, with 11 bases remaining between them. CDR3 DNA sequence: TGTGCCAGCAGCTCGGCCTTCTACCCCCAGCATTTT. The encoded protein is CASSSAFYPQHF.

This clonotype was seen repeatedly, ten times or more. This chain uses TRBV7-9 with TRBJ1-2; 7 bases agree with TRBD1. The germline V gene encodes CDR1 SEHNR and CDR2 FQNEAQ (reference sequence). The CDR3 loop spans 15 amino acids. V trimming: 3 bases; J trimming: 2 bases; junction bases outside the gene matches: 6. CDR3 coding DNA: TGTGCCAGCAGCTTTCGGACAGGTCGGAACTATGGCTACACCTTC. It codes for CASSFRTGRNYGYTF. The variable domain in full, with the rest retrieved from reference TRBV7-9 and TRBJ1-2, is DTGVSQNPRHKITKRGQNVTFRCDPISEHNRLYWYRQTLGQGPEFLTYFQNEAQLEKSRLLSDRFSAERPKGSFSTLEIQRTEQGDSAMYLCASSFRTGRNYGYTFGSGTRLTVV.

The sample holds a few counts of this clonotype. V and J are TRBV7-9 and TRBJ2-3; D ambiguous. This CDR3 comprises 16 residues. V lost 1 base and J lost 2, with 13 bases in between. The germline V gene encodes CDR1 SEHNR and CDR2 FQNEAQ (reference sequence). Here the CDR3 DNA reads TGTGCCAGCAGCTTAGATGTCCCATCCGCCACAGATACGCAGTATTTT. Protein: CASSLDVPSATDTQYF. Variable domain in full (rest from reference TRBV7-9 and TRBJ2-3): DTGVSQNPRHKITKRGQNVTFRCDPISEHNRLYWYRQTLGQGPEFLTYFQNEAQLEKSRLLSDRFSAERPKGSFSTLEIQRTEQGDSAMYLCASSLDVPSATDTQYFGPGTRLTVL.

This clonotype occurred many times. V usage is TRBV7-8 and J usage is TRBJ2-6; 7 bases map to TRBD1. The CDR3 is 20 residues long. J gave up 0 bases and V 4 bases, and 15 bases lay outside the gene matches. The V gene's germline CDR1 is SGHVS and CDR2 FQNEAQ. The CDR3: CASSSPVGDSLPSGANVLTF. Here the CDR3 DNA reads TGTGCCAGCAGCTCCCCCGTGGGGGACAGTTTACCCTCTGGGGCCAACGTCCTGACTTTC.

The chain employs TRBV9 and TRBJ2-7, with no clear D. The V gene lost 1 base and the J gene lost 0 bases, with 20 bases spanning the gap. Looked up from germline, CDR1 is SGDLS and CDR2 is YYNGEE. The CDR3 runs to 18 residues. The CDR3 DNA is TGTGCCAGCAGCGTACCAGCCAGAAGCCAGTCAATCTCCTACGAGCAGTACTTC. It translates to CASSVPARSQSISYEQYF. Together with reference TRBV9 and TRBJ2-7, the CDR3 gives the full variable domain: DSGVTQTPKHLITATGQRVTLRCSPRSGDLSVYWYQQSLDQGLQFLIQYYNGEERAKGNILERFSAQQFPDLHSELNLSSLELGDSALYFCASSVPARSQSISYEQYFGPGTRLTVT.

This clonotype was observed many times. V usage is TRBV9 and J usage is TRBJ2-1; D is possibly TRBD1 (6 bases). The germline V gene has CDR1 SGDLS and CDR2 YYNGEE. The CDR3 spans 14 residues. Trimming cost V 4 bases and J 6 bases, with 14 bases left between them. CDR3 in DNA: TGTGCCAGCAGCCCCGCCCAGGGGAGCAATGAGCAGTTCTTC. It encodes CASSPAQGSNEQFF.

This clonotype was seen only a few times. This sequence joins TRBV12-3 or TRBV12-4 and TRBJ2-7; D uncertain. Trimming cost V 7 bases and J 3 bases, with 16 bases left between them. This CDR3 has 14 amino acids. The CDR3 nucleotides are TGTGCCAGCACAGGAGTAGCCAAGAGCTACGAGCAGTACTTC. Amino acids: CASTGVAKSYEQYF.